The next 22 T cell receptor beta chains were all read from a single sample in a study of T-cell memory formation after mild COVID-19. TCRdb fed the 5' RACE reads into MiXCR, producing one record per CDR3 protein. The table lists 500,000 to 650,000 distinct CDR3 sequences, roughly 21% of them singletons, with approximately 8% in the top ten. Sequenced sample: PBMCs or a T cell subset sorted from them (not recorded which). The receptor set was obtained from an adult woman who had mild COVID-19 (a few samples of this study predate the infection). Cell type and time point are not known.

This clonotype has a handful of counts. J is TRBJ1-5 and V is TRBV21-1. TRBV21-1 is listed as a pseudogene. This CDR3 is 14 amino acids long. DNA of the CDR3: TGTGCCAGCAACTATCCCCAGGAAAATCAGCCCCAGCATTTT. The encoded protein is CASNYPQENQPQHF.

The table lists this clonotype with a count of one. The rearrangement uses TRBV10-3 and TRBJ2-7; 8 bases align to TRBD2. This CDR3 region has 14 residues. Germline assignment: CDR1 ENHRY and CDR2 SYGVKD. The junction had 9 bases not matched to a gene; V was cut back by 5 bases and J by 6 bases. CDR3 in amino acids: CAISPLAAEGEQYF. The CDR3, as DNA: TGTGCCATCAGTCCACTAGCGGCAGAGGGCGAGCAGTACTTC.

For the CDR3, the DNA is TGTGCCAGCAGTCTAGCGGGAGGCTCCGGCTCCTACGAGCAGTACTTC. As protein: CASSLAGGSGSYEQYF. The V call is TRBV27, the J call TRBJ2-7, with 11 nucleotides matching TRBD2. The V segment lost 5 bases and the J segment 0 bases; nucleotides outside the gene matches: 6. The CDR3 runs to 16 residues. Germline CDR1 is MNHEY and CDR2 is SMNVEV (reference sequence).

The chain joins TRBV20-1 to TRBJ2-1; TRBD2 might be the D (5 bases). Deletions cut 3 bases from V and 9 bases from J, with 9 bases between. CDR3 length equals 11 residues. Germline CDR1 and CDR2: DFQATT and SNEGSKA (reference sequence). The CDR3 DNA reads as TGCAGTGCTAGCGGGGTCGGTGAGCAGTTCTTC. Translated, it gives CSASGVGEQFF.

This clonotype was found a few times. The chain has TRBV11-2 and TRBJ2-7; the D gene is possibly TRBD1 (5 bases). This CDR3 contains 16 residues. CDR1 is SGHAT, CDR2 FQNNGV, per germline. V was cut by 6 bases and J by 3 bases, with 21 bases left in between. CDR3 sequence reads: CASSPRPTGRSYEQYF. The CDR3 DNA reads as TGTGCCAGCAGTCCTCGCCCCACAGGACGAAGCTACGAGCAGTACTTC.

The CDR3 sequence: CASSELQSQAAFF. The CDR3 DNA follows: TGTGCCAGCAGTGAGTTACAGTCCCAGGCCGCTTTCTTT. The J gene is TRBJ1-1, the V gene TRBV6-1; no clear D gene. This CDR3 contains 13 residues. V was pared by 3 bases and J by 11 bases, with 16 bases between. In germline, CDR1 is MNHNS, CDR2 SASEGT.

The rearrangement joins TRBV30 to TRBJ1-2, with 8 bases aligning to TRBD1. Trimming cost V 8 bases and J 3 bases; bases outside gene matches: 11. The CDR3 is 14 residues long. Germline-derived CDR1 and CDR2 are GTSNPN and SVGIG (reference sequence). The CDR3 sequence: CARGVAGGYYGYTF. The CDR3 DNA sequence: TGTGCCAGAGGAGTCGCAGGGGGCTACTATGGCTACACCTTC.

The rearrangement links TRBV5-5 to TRBJ2-7; 7 nucleotides match TRBD1. Looked up from germline, CDR1 is SGHKS and CDR2 is YYEKEE (reference sequence). The CDR3 contains 12 residues. The ends lost 2 bases at V and 7 bases at J; junction bases unmatched: 3. The CDR3 is CASSFTGAEQYF. The CDR3 DNA reads as TGTGCCAGCAGCTTTACAGGGGCTGAGCAGTACTTC.

The chain uses TRBV6-5 and TRBJ2-7; a weak D match, TRBD1 (5 bases). Germline V gene sequence: CDR1 MNHEY, CDR2 SVGAGI. V was clipped by 5 bases and J by 3 bases, with 14 bases between them. CDR3 length: 14 amino acids. The CDR3 DNA sequence: TGTGCCAGCAGTCCCTCGGGTAGGGGCTACGAGCAGTACTTC. Amino acids: CASSPSGRGYEQYF.

A few counts support this clonotype. This chain joins TRBV12-3 or TRBV12-4 and TRBJ2-3; no definite D call. Trimming removed 6 bases at V and 3 bases at J, with 10 bases between. The CDR3 totals 13 residues. CDR3 loop: CASRWAGTDTQYF. The CDR3 DNA is TGTGCCAGCAGATGGGCCGGGACAGATACGCAGTATTTT.

This clonotype was counted between two and nine times. The genes are TRBV5-1 and TRBJ2-1; 8 positions agree with TRBD2. V dropped 2 bases and J dropped 4; count of bases not matched to a gene: 5. The CDR3 has 15 residues. Germline-derived CDR1 and CDR2 are SGHRS and YFSETQ. CDR3 nucleotides: TGCGCCAGCAGCTTCACCGGGACTAGTTACAATGAGCAGTTCTTC. It codes for CASSFTGTSYNEQFF.

The sample holds a few counts of this clonotype. V and J are TRBV7-9 and TRBJ2-3; 7 positions match TRBD1. V gave up 2 bases and J gave up 1 base; unmatched junction bases: 9. Germline CDR1 reads SEHNR; CDR2 reads FQNEAQ (reference sequence). The CDR3 loop spans 17 amino acids. The CDR3 DNA is TGTGCCAGCAGCTTACCCGGGACAGTCCTGGGCACAGATACGCAGTATTTT. It is translated as CASSLPGTVLGTDTQYF.

This clonotype showed up many times. The CDR3 spells CASIRALTGELFF. CDR3 coding DNA: TGTGCCAGCATTCGGGCTTTAACCGGGGAGCTGTTTTTT. The chain joins TRBV6-2 or TRBV6-3 to TRBJ2-2; no reliable D call. Deletions cut 7 bases from V and 5 bases from J, with 11 bases between. The CDR3 is made up of 13 amino acids. The germline CDR1 and CDR2 sequences are MNHEY and SVGEGT.

The V and J genes are TRBV19 and TRBJ2-3; TRBD1 is a possible D gene (6 bases). This CDR3 spans 14 amino acids. From germline, CDR1 is LNHDA and CDR2 SQIVND (reference sequence). The V end was cut by 2 bases, the J end by 2 bases, with 8 bases between. CDR3 DNA: TGTGCCAGTAGTATACGGGGACACACAGATACGCAGTATTTT. This encodes CASSIRGHTDTQYF. The full variable domain, its missing parts supplied by reference TRBV19 and TRBJ2-3, is DGGITQSPKYLFRKEGQNVTLSCEQNLNHDAMYWYRQDPGQGLRLIYYSQIVNDFQKGDIAEGYSVSREKKESFPLTVTSAQKNPTAFYLCASSIRGHTDTQYFGPGTRLTVL.

The CDR3, as DNA: TGTGCCAGCACCCCGCGGTGTGGCTATGGCTACACCTTC. Translation: CASTPRCGYGYTF. This chain joins TRBV21-1 and TRBJ1-2. TRBV21-1 represents a pseudogene. The CDR3 covers 13 residues.

The chain joins TRBV25-1 to TRBJ1-1; TRBD1 aligns across 10 bases. With 4 bases clipped from V and 6 bases from J, the junction kept 17 bases outside the gene matches. This CDR3 comprises 18 residues. CDR1 is MGHDK and CDR2 is SYGVNS in the germline V gene. The CDR3 protein is CASSGSEGTGDWRAEAFF. For the CDR3, the DNA is TGTGCCAGCAGTGGGAGTGAGGGGACAGGGGACTGGAGAGCTGAAGCTTTCTTT.

The chain combines TRBV5-1 with TRBJ2-7; 9 bases line up with TRBD1. Germline assignment: CDR1 SGHRS and CDR2 YFSETQ. This CDR3 region has 14 residues. After removal of 4 bases from V and 1 base from J, the junction contained 3 bases not matched to a gene. In DNA, the CDR3 is TGCGCCAGCAGCCAACAGGGGGCTTCCTACGAGCAGTACTTC. Protein: CASSQQGASYEQYF.

This chain connects TRBV7-2 to TRBJ1-5, with D perhaps TRBD1 (6 bases). V gave up 3 bases and J gave up 3 bases, with 12 bases separating them. This CDR3 is 15 amino acids long. CDR1 and CDR2 (germline): SGHTA, FQGNSA. CDR3 sequence: CASSLFSGDNQPQHF. The CDR3 DNA reads TGTGCCAGCAGCTTGTTTTCAGGGGACAATCAGCCCCAGCATTTT.

This clonotype was observed once. V usage is TRBV7-9 and J usage is TRBJ1-2, with D possibly being TRBD1 (6 bases). There are 15 residues in the CDR3. Germline CDR1 and CDR2: SEHNR and FQNEAQ (reference sequence). The V end lost 5 bases, the J end lost 6 bases, and 19 bases lay between the germline ends. The DNA of the CDR3 is TGTGCCAGCAGCCAGGGGCGCGAGTGGGTGGATGGCTACACCTTC. Its translation is CASSQGREWVDGYTF.

The chain joins TRBV3-1 to TRBJ1-1; D gene ambiguous. Trimming left V 1 base short and J 0 bases short, with 6 bases between. The CDR3 sequence is 14 residues long. Germline V gene sequence: CDR1 LGHDT, CDR2 YNNKEL (reference sequence). CDR3 sequence: CASSQGHLNTEAFF. CDR3 sequence (DNA): TGTGCCAGCAGCCAAGGACACCTGAACACTGAAGCTTTCTTT.

This clonotype was seen more than once but under ten times. The chain employs TRBV5-6 and TRBJ2-1; D is possibly TRBD1 (6 bases). Deletions cut 2 bases from V and 4 bases from J, with 25 bases between. Germline CDR1 and CDR2: SGHDT and YYEEEE. The CDR3 runs 19 residues. CDR3 bases: TGTGCCAGCAGCTTTTCTGGTTTCGAGTCAGGGGTTGCGTACAATGAGCAGTTCTTC. Its translation: CASSFSGFESGVAYNEQFF.

This sequence joins TRBV30 and TRBJ2-7; D may match TRBD1 or TRBD2 (5 bases each). The CDR3 contains 13 residues. Trimming removed 3 bases from V and 6 bases from J, with 15 bases in between. The germline CDR1 and CDR2 sequences are GTSNPN and SVGIG (reference sequence). CDR3 in amino acids: CAWSQNQGVEQYF. The CDR3 region has the DNA TGTGCCTGGAGCCAAAACCAGGGAGTCGAGCAGTACTTC.